In this sample, the clone carrying this T cell receptor (beta chain) turned up many times. The antigen is undetermined. The sample originates from a study of early T cells in non-severe SARS-CoV-2 infection. For the study at large: Sequencing was performed on bulk RNA from unsorted whole blood, leaving chains unpaired. Findings and caveats of the study: The VDJdb matching leaned toward anti-spike CD8 responses and overlooked private and CD4 specificities.

Unique molecular identifiers were attached to individual cDNA molecules. In TCRdb, the 5' RACE reads were re-called with MiXCR into one record per CDR3 protein. The sample shows 55,000 to 75,000 distinct CDR3 sequences, under 15% of them seen only once. Source material: whole blood. This clonotype was sampled from an adult who was a healthcare worker with PCR-confirmed SARS-CoV-2 infection or an uninfected control (not recorded which).

This CDR3 is CSVEEADLAKNIQYF. The CDR3 DNA is TGCAGCGTTGAGGAGGCAGACCTAGCCAAAAACATTCAGTACTTC. This rearrangement joins TRBV29-1 to TRBJ2-4; D is possibly TRBD2 (5 bases). This CDR3 contains 15 residues. V was pared by 3 bases and J by 0 bases, with 12 bases between. CDR1 and CDR2 (germline): SQVTM, ANQGSEA.